This T cell receptor beta chain was identified during a study of T-cell memory formation after mild COVID-19. Study-wide results and caveats: The main location of contracting CD4+ clones was CM and EM, and that of contracting CD8+ clones was EMRA. That cross-reactive memory joined was suggested by some responding clones appearing in pre-infection memory. There was a balanced CD4/CD8 profile in clones contracting day 15 to 85, and later expanders leaned CD4+.

The TCR alpha and TCR beta cDNA libraries, bearing sample barcodes and UMIs, were generated by 5'RACE using constant-segment primers. TCRdb re-derived calls from the 5' RACE reads in MiXCR, one entry per CDR3 protein. The sample includes approximately 250,000 distinct CDR3 sequences, roughly a sixth of them seen just once. This CDR3 contains 15 residues. Trimming took off 2 bases at V and 1 base at J, with 10 bases between the two ends. Germline CDR1 and CDR2: KGHSH and LQKENI. As for this clonotype: Its antigen is unidentified.

The J gene is TRBJ2-3, the V gene TRBV18, with D possibly being TRBD1 or TRBD2 (5 bases each). This receptor was identified in a man aged 18 to 29 who had mild COVID-19 (a few samples of this study predate the infection). Cell type and time point are not known. The source material was PBMCs or a T cell subset sorted from them (not recorded which). The CDR3 DNA is TGTGCCAGCTCACCATCTATGGGGGGCACAGATACGCAGTATTTT. Protein sequence: CASSPSMGGTDTQYF.